This TCR beta chain comes out of a study of cytomegalovirus exposure and HLA in healthy donors (dated by TCRdb to the late 2010s). At the level of the whole study: An earlier analysis of some 550 of the donors reported more than 250 Gb of sequence data and 117 million unique TCR beta sequences from some 180 million T cells. Donor age, sex, ethnicity and CMV serostatus were compiled alongside the repertoire data. To study patterns of TCR occurrence, a later analysis re-analyzed previously published TCR beta repertoires from just over 650 donors and added high-resolution HLA genotyping. To predict cytomegalovirus infection status, the study combined high-throughput TCR immunosequencing, statistical association of individual TCRs with disease status, and machine learning. Among the roughly 390 genotyped donors, approximately 77% belonged to the genetic ancestry cluster associated with self-reported Caucasian donors. In an earlier analysis of more than 550 of the donors, high-throughput TCR beta sequencing was used to judge whether each TCR beta V gene segment behaved as functional or pseudogenic. About five DR-DQ haplotypes were treated as single units for association and clustering because of strong linkage in the cohort. Across some 400 genotyped donors of the cohort, an average of about 200,000 unique TCR beta nucleotide sequences per donor were sequenced, and roughly 17% of those sequences were non-productive. The study aimed to test whether cataloging public T cell receptors could reveal signatures of past pathogen exposure. An early release covering about 600 HLA-typed donors comprised around 300 gigabases of sequencing data and around 80 million unique TCR sequences. The study used immunosequencing to profile the T cell repertoires of some 600 subjects and linked those repertoires to cytomegalovirus serostatus. Typing coverage differed by locus: A, B, C, DRB1 and DQB1 were typed in about 629-640 donors, DQA1 in approximately 520, DPA1 in some 570, and DPB1 in about 450. A later genetic analysis used genome-wide SNP genotypes for about 65% of the roughly 700 donors, treating that subset as a discovery cohort. All discovery cohort repertoires had been generated on a single sequencing platform. In the later analysis, no new phenotypic data were used to find candidate immune exposures; instead, reliance was placed on TCR beta sequences and their occurrence across donors. In addition to the first cohort of around 670 subjects, a separate validation cohort of approximately 130 different subjects was used. Both class I and class II loci were covered by HLA typing, at four-digit resolution. Results and caveats for the whole study, not just this receptor: The 87-base-pair reads could not distinguish some IMGT-functional V segments, including TRBV6-2 and TRBV6-3, so those segments were excluded. In a later analysis, HLA-associated TCR beta chains were found to be more clonally expanded and to have lower generation probabilities than equally common non-associated chains. A further reported finding was that TCR beta sequences accurately predicted the HLA-A and HLA-B alleles for most subjects in the first cohort. A few of the identified cytomegalovirus-associated TCR beta chains were confirmed in vitro to be specific for cytomegalovirus antigens. In a later analysis, several top co-occurrence clusters were reported to appear linked to parvovirus B19, influenza, CMV and Epstein-Barr virus. According to the authors, the approach could potentially be generalized to other disease states and immunological phenotypes. An association between a missense DCLRE1C variant and V-gene and J-gene trimming of TCR beta chains was found in a later genetic analysis and replicated in an independent cohort. At a false discovery rate of 0.05, a later analysis linked 16,000 or so TCR beta sequences to specific HLA alleles. Linkage disequilibrium might explain the correlated functional status among segregating V segments, but an unknown experimental factor could not be ruled out. Most TCR sequences were seen in very few donors, while some public TCRs were found in many individuals. Because some donors lacked HLA typing at each locus, the association tests relied only on the typed subset. Assigning TCR associations to individual alleles was difficult when HLA alleles, especially DR and DQ, strongly co-occurred. According to a later genetic analysis, donors in an Asian-associated ancestry cluster had fewer N-insertions in productive TCRs than the approximately 710-donor mean. In both the original and validation cohorts, the classifier was reported to diagnose cytomegalovirus status with high specificity and sensitivity. Broadly in line with IMGT annotations, most TCR beta V segments showed up in productive rearrangements about 87% or about 30% of the time in an earlier analysis of a few hundred of the donors. In a later analysis, the rate of TCR association differed among HLA loci, with DRB1 alleles having the most associated TCRs and HLA-C alleles having the fewest. The sequencing pipeline was judged likely to have produced a cluster of highly shared sequence variants as a technical artifact. In a later analysis, most CMV-associated TCR beta chains were found to appear HLA-restricted, with HLA associations seemingly driven largely by CMV exposure. Presence/absence analyses assumed roughly uniform sequencing depth across donors, an assumption that may not hold. Only TCR beta chains were sequenced in this cohort, and the absence of alpha or paired-chain data limited detectable features. The study listed approximately 160 TCR beta chains as associated with cytomegalovirus. For the cohort, immune exposure information was limited to CMV serostatus. Because counts were too low, some 17 rarely observed V segments, including chromosome 9 orphons, were excluded from the earlier analysis of some 540 of the donors.

The cohort comprised hundreds of healthy bone marrow donors. At the time of sampling, all cohort members were nominally healthy, though unrecorded immune exposures were likely present. The donor tested CMV seronegative and was one of the 352 seronegative cohort members. A peripheral blood sample was provided by each donor, and peripheral blood mononuclear cells were used for TCR beta sequencing. Genomic DNA was extracted from the blood cell samples with the Qiagen DNeasy Blood Extraction Kit. The sample holds a few counts of this clone. The specificity of this receptor is unknown. Base qualities are not recorded, but no much larger clone differs from it by a single base. Library method: the immunoSEQ multiplex PCR assay. For the multiplex PCR, a mixture combining 60 forward primers for TCR Vbeta segments and 13 reverse primers for TCR Jbeta segments was used. A multiplex PCR assay on genomic DNA amplified the CDR3 region of rearranged TCR beta genes. Amplified TCR beta libraries were sequenced as 87-base-pair reads on the Illumina HiSeq System. Under the source paper's analysis protocol: In a later analysis, 80 million or so unique TCR beta chains were counted across the roughly 700 repertoires, and around 11 million of these chains were shared by at least two donors. A nearest-neighbor algorithm error-corrected the raw reads and collapsed the reads into unique sequences, merging closely related sequences to remove PCR and sequencing errors. V, D and J gene segments were assigned by aligning CDR3 sequences to IMGT reference sequences. For a sequence to be retained, a match of at least six nucleotides to both a V gene segment and a J gene segment was required. A rearrangement counted as productive if the CDR3 had no stop codons and remained in frame with V and J, and every other rearrangement counted as non-productive. CDR3 was defined by IMGT convention, running from the second conserved V-encoded cysteine to the conserved J-encoded phenylalanine. The earlier analysis of fewer than 700 of the donors excluded sequences that lacked an unambiguous match to a single V gene segment. An earlier analysis of some 610 of the donors called V segments functional above 56.7% productive rearrangements and segregating when the between-donor standard deviation exceeded 5%. A statistical classification framework was developed to diagnose cytomegalovirus status using the catalog of TCR beta chain sequences. V and J gene assignment, in a later analysis, came from comparing TCR nucleotide sequences with IMGT/GENE-DB human TR gene sequences. A later analysis assigned CDR3 sequences and most-parsimonious VDJ recombination scenarios with the TCRdist pipeline. In a later analysis, each TCR beta chain was defined by its CDR3 amino acid sequence together with its V-gene family, and reads lacking a unique V-gene family were excluded. In a later analysis, nearly 600 highly shared, low-generation-probability nucleotide sequences were removed to address suspected cross-contamination and a sequencing artifact. For each public chain, a later analysis derived a clonal expansion index from normalized ranks of inferred template counts within each repertoire. A later analysis computed generation probabilities with a VDJ recombination model fitted to out-of-frame rearrangements, and checked the results against IGoR. Hypergeometric tests were used in a later analysis to score TCR-TCR, TCR-HLA and TCR-CMV co-occurrence, with a repertoire-size bias correction applied to the TCR pairs. In a later analysis, false discovery rates were estimated by permuting HLA or CMV assignments 20 times. In a later analysis, co-occurring TCRs were grouped using DBSCAN, with TCRdist sequence similarity added in when clustering inside HLA-allele-positive subsets. Co-occurrence clustering excluded repertoires with fewer than 30,000 or more than 120,000 public chains, plus five with anomalous nucleotide sharing. TCRdb holds this immuneACCESS table with in-frame rearrangements only. Some clones are missing; in checked studies, unresolved V genes explain under half, and the rest has no known cause. V and J calls and clone size are as listed in that table; D and trimming were resolved from the DNA. Within this sample are about 140,000 clones, with approximately 72% of them counted one time only. The top ten hold approximately 6.5% of the sample.

V is reduced by 6 bases and J by 5 bases, leaving a spacing of 14 bases between them. Taken from the germline V gene, the CDR1 and CDR2 loops are SGHNT and YENEEA. The CDR3 has 14 amino acids, counting the end cysteine and phenylalanine. The entry retains the CDR3 DNA only, 42 bases that are in frame from base 1. Material: PBMCs. The chain links TRBV11-3 with TRBJ1-5, with no reliable assignment of the D segment. This TCR derives from an older woman in good health and CMV-seronegative. CDR3 loop: CASRQGREDQPQHF. Here is the DNA: TGTGCCAGCAGGCAAGGACGGGAAGATCAGCCCCAGCATTTT.